The clone carrying this T cell receptor (beta chain) was counted only a few times. The CDR3 contains 14 residues. Trimming cost V 5 bases and J 2 bases, with 10 bases left between them. CDR1 and CDR2 from the germline V gene are MGHDK and SYGVNS. Libraries were prepared by immunoSEQ multiplex PCR; TCRdb keeps only in-frame clonotypes and omits some of them. The sample has 95,000 to 100,000 clones; 96% are singletons. The data are from a study of technical replicates of blood from a few donors. The TCR was taken from a human donor in good health. This chain uses TRBV25-1 with TRBJ1-3; perhaps TRBD1 as D (5 bases). The sample comprised T cells isolated from PBMCs. The CDR3 DNA is TGTGCCAGCAGTCCAACAGGTACTGGAAACACCATATATTTT. Amino acid sequence: CASSPTGTGNTIYF. The whole variable domain, filled in from reference TRBV25-1 and TRBJ1-3, reads EADIYQTPRYLVIGTGKKITLECSQTMGHDKMYWYQQDPGMELHLIHYSYGVNSTEKGDLSSESTVSRIRTEHFPLTLESARPSHTSQYLCASSPTGTGNTIYFGEGSWLTVV.